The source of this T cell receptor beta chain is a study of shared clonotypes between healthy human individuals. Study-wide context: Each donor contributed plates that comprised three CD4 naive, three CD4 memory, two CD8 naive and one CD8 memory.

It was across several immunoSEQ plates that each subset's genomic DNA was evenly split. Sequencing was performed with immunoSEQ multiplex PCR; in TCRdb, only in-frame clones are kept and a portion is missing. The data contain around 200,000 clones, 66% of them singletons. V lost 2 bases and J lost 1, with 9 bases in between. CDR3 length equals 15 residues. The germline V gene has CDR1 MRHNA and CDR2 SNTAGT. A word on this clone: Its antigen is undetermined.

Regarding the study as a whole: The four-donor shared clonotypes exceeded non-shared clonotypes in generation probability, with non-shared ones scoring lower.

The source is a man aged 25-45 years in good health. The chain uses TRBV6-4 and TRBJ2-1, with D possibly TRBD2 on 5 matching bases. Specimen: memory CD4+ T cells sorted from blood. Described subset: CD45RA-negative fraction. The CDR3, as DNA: TGTGCCAGCAGTGACGAAAGCGGTTCCTACAATGAGCAGTTCTTC. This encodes CASSDESGSYNEQFF.